Listed below are T cell receptor beta chains from one sample, sequenced in a study of T cells in localized non-small cell lung cancer. The assay was immunoSEQ multiplex PCR, and TCRdb's table has in-frame clones only and misses some. The sample lists 350 to 500 clones, roughly 20% occurring once. The sample in question was normal lung tissue next to the tumor, obtained before any cancer treatment. The receptor set was obtained from a female donor over 55 with stage II squamous cell lung carcinoma. Each CDR3 is given with its conserved first and last residue. The D gene is left open where the match is weak. Clone size is shown for a subset of rows, as once, few, many or a class of expanded clone.

size: few; D: NA; J: TRBJ2-7; V: TRBV7-2; CDR3: CASSDSGRYEQYF; DNA: TGTGCCAGCAGCGATTCAGGACGGTACGAGCAGTACTTC
size: NA; D: TRBD1; J: TRBJ1-4; V: TRBV29-1; CDR3: CSVEDRPGRPGGEKLFF; DNA: TGCAGCGTTGAAGATCGGCCTGGACGGCCAGGGGGAGAAAAACTGTTTTTT
size: large; D: NA; J: TRBJ1-6; V: TRBV18; CDR3: CASSPSGPINSPLHF; DNA: TGTGCCAGCTCACCTTCCGGGCCGATTAATTCACCCCTCCACTTT
size: NA; D: TRBD1; J: TRBJ1-1; V: TRBV11-3; CDR3: CASSLESGQPWENTEAFF; DNA: TGTGCCAGCAGCTTAGAGTCGGGACAGCCTTGGGAGAACACTGAAGCTTTCTTT
size: few; D: NA; J: TRBJ1-2; V: TRBV11-3; CDR3: CASSLVGGIYGYTF; DNA: TGTGCCAGCAGCTTGGTTGGAGGGATCTATGGCTACACCTTC
size: few; D: NA; J: TRBJ2-7; V: TRBV11-3; CDR3: CASSLDPGPISNEQYF; DNA: TGTGCCAGCAGCTTAGACCCCGGTCCAATCTCTAACGAGCAGTACTTC
size: NA; D: TRBD1; J: TRBJ1-1; V: TRBV5-1; CDR3: CASSGSTGTNTEAFF; DNA: TGCGCCAGCAGCGGCTCGACAGGGACAAACACTGAAGCTTTCTTT
size: few; D: NA; J: TRBJ2-2; V: TRBV30; CDR3: CAWTPGTGELFF; DNA: TGTGCCTGGACCCCAGGGACCGGGGAGCTGTTTTTT
size: few; D: TRBD1; J: TRBJ2-7; V: TRBV28; CDR3: CASSRQGYEQYF; DNA: TGTGCCAGCAGTAGACAGGGGTACGAGCAGTACTTC
size: few; D: NA; J: TRBJ2-7; V: TRBV11-3; CDR3: CASSSYGRYSYEQYF; DNA: TGTGCCAGCAGCTCCTATGGACGGTACTCCTACGAGCAGTACTTC
size: few; D: NA; J: TRBJ1-6; V: TRBV6-8; CDR3: CASNYLNSPLHF; DNA: TGTGCCAGCAATTATTTGAATTCACCCCTCCACTTT
size: NA; D: TRBD1; J: TRBJ2-7; V: TRBV15; CDR3: CATVRDRGPYEQYF; DNA: TGTGCCACCGTACGGGACAGGGGTCCCTACGAGCAGTACTTC
size: NA; D: NA; J: TRBJ1-2; V: TRBV6-8; CDR3: CASTSIAGFSGYTF; DNA: TGTGCCAGCACATCAATCGCGGGGTTCAGTGGCTACACCTTC
size: NA; D: NA; J: TRBJ2-1; V: TRBV18; CDR3: CASSPTALVLYNEQFF; DNA: TGTGCCAGCTCACCAACCGCACTAGTCCTCTACAATGAGCAGTTCTTC
size: NA; D: NA; J: TRBJ2-7; V: TRBV11-3; CDR3: CASSLEIGTTYEQYF; DNA: TGTGCCAGCAGCTTGGAGATAGGGACGACCTACGAGCAGTACTTC
size: few; D: NA; J: TRBJ2-3; V: TRBV12-5; CDR3: CASEGGAADTQYF; DNA: TGTGCTAGTGAGGGGGGGGCGGCAGATACGCAGTATTTT
size: few; D: TRBD2; J: TRBJ2-5; V: TRBV4-1; CDR3: CASSIRNSGAGGETQYF; DNA: TGCGCCAGCAGCATCCGGAATAGCGGGGCGGGGGGAGAGACCCAGTACTTC
size: few; D: NA; J: TRBJ1-1; V: TRBV29-1; CDR3: CSVEVPPAPEAFF; DNA: TGCAGCGTTGAAGTCCCCCCCGCACCAGAAGCTTTCTTT
size: few; D: TRBD2; J: TRBJ2-1; V: TRBV9; CDR3: CASSPGLVNEQFF; DNA: TGTGCCAGCAGCCCGGGACTAGTGAATGAGCAGTTCTTC
size: large; D: NA; J: TRBJ1-1; V: TRBV7-2; CDR3: CASSFAFNTEAFF; DNA: TGTGCCAGCAGCTTTGCGTTCAACACTGAAGCTTTCTTT
size: hyperexpanded; D: NA; J: TRBJ1-6; V: TRBV6-8; CDR3: CAISPRDDSPLHF; DNA: TGTGCCATCAGTCCCAGGGACGATTCACCCCTCCACTTT
size: few; D: NA; J: TRBJ2-5; V: TRBV11-3; CDR3: CASSLGRAFETQYF; DNA: TGTGCCAGCAGCTTGGGAAGAGCGTTTGAGACCCAGTACTTC
size: NA; D: NA; J: TRBJ1-6; V: TRBV9; CDR3: CASSEGGGDSNSPLHF; DNA: TGTGCCAGCAGTGAAGGCGGAGGGGATTCTAATTCACCCCTCCACTTT
size: NA; D: TRBD1; J: TRBJ2-3; V: TRBV11-3; CDR3: CASSSQGAGDTQYF; DNA: TGTGCCAGCAGCTCACAGGGGGCGGGGGATACGCAGTATTTT
size: few; D: NA; J: TRBJ2-3; V: TRBV11-3; CDR3: CASSFITARDTQYF; DNA: TGTGCCAGCAGCTTTATCACCGCCCGTGATACGCAGTATTTT
size: few; D: TRBD2; J: TRBJ2-2; V: TRBV6-8; CDR3: CASSARGDTGELFF; DNA: TGTGCCAGCAGTGCGCGGGGGGACACCGGGGAGCTGTTTTTT
size: few; D: NA; J: TRBJ1-3; V: TRBV19; CDR3: CASRGVASGNTIYF; DNA: TGTGCCAGTAGGGGGGTAGCCTCTGGAAACACCATATATTTT
size: few; D: TRBD2; J: TRBJ2-3; V: TRBV9; CDR3: CASSLLAGGSTDTQYF; DNA: TGTGCCAGCAGCTTATTAGCGGGGGGGAGCACAGATACGCAGTATTTT
size: few; D: TRBD1; J: TRBJ2-5; V: TRBV9; CDR3: CASSLQGAGQETQYF; DNA: TGTGCCAGCAGTCTACAGGGGGCAGGCCAAGAGACCCAGTACTTC
size: few; D: NA; J: TRBJ1-4; V: TRBV18; CDR3: CASSPFGTTNEKLFF; DNA: TGTGCCAGCTCACCCTTCGGGACAACGAATGAAAAACTGTTTTTT
size: few; D: NA; J: TRBJ1-1; V: TRBV6-1; CDR3: CASSEEPYLNTEAFF; DNA: TGTGCCAGCAGTGAAGAGCCCTACTTGAACACTGAAGCTTTCTTT
size: few; D: TRBD1; J: TRBJ1-4; V: TRBV9; CDR3: CASSLRTGVREKLFF; DNA: TGTGCCAGCAGCTTAAGGACAGGGGTCCGGGAAAAACTGTTTTTT
size: NA; D: TRBD1; J: TRBJ1-6; V: TRBV11-3; CDR3: CASSHDRVPNSPLHF; DNA: TGTGCCAGCAGCCACGACAGGGTCCCGAATTCACCCCTCCACTTT
size: medium-sized; D: NA; J: TRBJ1-5; V: TRBV11-3; CDR3: CASSPVGGTVWSNQPQHF; DNA: TGTGCCAGCAGCCCAGTGGGGGGTACGGTTTGGAGCAATCAGCCCCAGCATTTT
size: few; D: NA; J: TRBJ2-1; V: TRBV11-3; CDR3: CASSLLSSNNEQFF; DNA: TGTGCCAGCAGCTTATTGTCAAGCAACAATGAGCAGTTCTTC
size: few; D: NA; J: TRBJ2-5; V: TRBV6-8; CDR3: CASSYSFVGTQETQYF; DNA: TGTGCCAGCAGTTACTCGTTCGTGGGGACTCAGGAGACCCAGTACTTC
size: NA; D: TRBD2; J: TRBJ2-3; V: TRBV19; CDR3: CASKMGGSGVADTQYF; DNA: TGTGCCAGTAAGATGGGTGGAAGCGGGGTGGCAGATACGCAGTATTTT
size: few; D: NA; J: TRBJ2-3; V: TRBV6-4; CDR3: CASSDSRWGPPSLICTDTQYF; DNA: TGTGCCAGCAGTGACTCGAGGTGGGGTCCCCCCTCACTAATCTGCACAGATACGCAGTATTTT
size: few; D: NA; J: TRBJ2-1; V: TRBV13; CDR3: CASSLGGGGSYNEQFF; DNA: TGTGCCAGCAGCTTAGGCGGAGGGGGCTCCTACAATGAGCAGTTCTTC
size: NA; D: NA; J: TRBJ2-3; V: TRBV19; CDR3: CASSIGLTDTQYF; DNA: TGTGCCAGTAGTATAGGTCTTACAGATACGCAGTATTTT
size: few; D: NA; J: TRBJ1-6; V: TRBV11-3; CDR3: CASSGGQTNSPLHF; DNA: TGTGCCAGCAGCGGCGGACAGACCAATTCACCCCTCCACTTT
size: NA; D: NA; J: TRBJ1-5; V: TRBV18; CDR3: CASSLRRTEDNQPQHF; DNA: TGTGCCAGCTCACTCCGGAGGACGGAGGACAATCAGCCCCAGCATTTT
size: few; D: TRBD1; J: TRBJ1-2; V: TRBV11-3; CDR3: CASSLPQGAGSYGYTF; DNA: TGTGCCAGCAGCCTTCCGCAGGGGGCTGGTTCCTATGGCTACACCTTC
size: NA; D: TRBD1; J: TRBJ1-6; V: TRBV5-1; CDR3: CASSPGTGSEPLHF; DNA: TGCGCCAGCAGCCCCGGGACAGGGTCCGAACCCCTCCACTTT